Listed below are T cell receptor beta chains from one sample, sequenced in a study of cytomegalovirus exposure and HLA in healthy donors. Sequencing used immunoSEQ multiplex PCR; TCRdb keeps in-frame clones, though not all of them. The sample records tens of thousands of clones, around three quarters being singletons. The sequencing sample was made of PBMCs. The receptors were gathered from a woman in her 40s in good health and CMV-seropositive. The CDR3 runs from the conserved cysteine through the conserved F or W. The order of the fields is clone size, D gene, J gene, V gene, CDR3 DNA, CDR3 protein. D genes are given only for firm matches. The size entry is marked missing in some rows and otherwise reads once, few, many or a size class.

>NA|NA|TRBJ2-6|TRBV5-6
TGTGCCAGCAGCTTGGCCTCCGCGGGGACTCGCGCTGGGGCCAACGTCCTGACTTTC
CASSLASAGTRAGANVLTF
>NA|NA|TRBJ2-2|TRBV11-2
TGTGCCAGCAGCCCGCCTAGCACCGGGGAGCTGTTTTTT
CASSPPSTGELFF
>few|NA|TRBJ1-2|TRBV30
TGTGCCTGGAGTCTTATGGAGAAGAAAGGCTACACCTTC
CAWSLMEKKGYTF
>NA|TRBD2|TRBJ2-7|TRBV28
TGTGCCAGCAAGCTAGCGGGAGGGCGTGACGAGCAGTACTTC
CASKLAGGRDEQYF
>NA|TRBD1|TRBJ2-1|TRBV19
TGTGCCAGTAGTATCGGGGGACAGGGATACAATGAGCAGTTCTTC
CASSIGGQGYNEQFF
>NA|NA|TRBJ2-1|TRBV10-2
TGCGCCAGCATGGCCCTCGACGGGGACAATGAGCAGTTCTTC
CASMALDGDNEQFF
>NA|NA|TRBJ1-1|TRBV4-1
TGCGCCAGCAGCCAAGGGGCGTTGAACACTGAAGCTTTCTTT
CASSQGALNTEAFF
>NA|NA|TRBJ2-2|TRBV7-8
TGTGCCAGCACCCCGGGACTGGTTACCGGGGAGCTGTTTTTT
CASTPGLVTGELFF
>NA|NA|TRBJ2-3|TRBV11-2
TGTGCCAGCAGTCCCGGGGGAAGGAGTACCACAGATACGCAGTATTTT
CASSPGGRSTTDTQYF
>NA|NA|TRBJ2-7|TRBV5-6
TGTGCCAGCAGCTTTCTTAGTGGCGAGCAGTACTTC
CASSFLSGEQYF
>NA|TRBD2|TRBJ2-5|TRBV7-9
TGTGCCAGCAGGGGGGGACTACCGGACAAAGAGACCCAGTACTTC
CASRGGLPDKETQYF
>many|TRBD1|TRBJ2-5|TRBV29-1
TGCAGCGTTGAGACAGGGTCAGAGACCCAGTACTTC
CSVETGSETQYF
>few|NA|TRBJ1-5|TRBV19
TGTGCCAGTAGGAAAAGCGGTGATAGCAATCAGCCCCAGCATTTT
CASRKSGDSNQPQHF
>NA|TRBD2|TRBJ2-3|TRBV9
TGTGCCAGCAGCGTAGCCCAATCGACTAGCGGTACAGATACGCAGTATTTT
CASSVAQSTSGTDTQYF
>NA|TRBD2|TRBJ2-5|TRBV19
TGTGCCAGTACCCCGACTAGCGGGACCTACCAAGAGACCCAGTACTTC
CASTPTSGTYQETQYF
>NA|NA|TRBJ2-5|TRBV6-5
TGTGCCAGCAGTAGGGGGGGGGTTGGAGAGACCCAGTACTTC
CASSRGGVGETQYF
>NA|NA|TRBJ2-2|TRBV4-3
TGCGCCAGCAGCCAAGAGAGAACGGCGGCGAACACCGGGGAGCTGTTTTTT
CASSQERTAANTGELFF
>once|NA|TRBJ1-5|TRBV19
TGTGCCAGTAGGGACTTGAATCAGCCCCAGCATTTT
CASRDLNQPQHF
>NA|TRBD2|TRBJ2-2|TRBV11-3
TGTGCCAGCAGCCCCTTGACTAGCGGGGTGGCCGGGGAGCTGTTTTTT
CASSPLTSGVAGELFF
>NA|NA|TRBJ1-2|TRBV7-9
TGTTCCAGCCGCCGGACGGACAACCCCTTGATTTTT
CSSRRTDNPLIF
>NA|NA|TRBJ2-2|TRBV10-3
TGTGCCATCAGTGTAAGGGAGTGGGACGGGGAGCTGTTTTTT
CAISVREWDGELFF
>NA|TRBD2|TRBJ2-1|TRBV19
TGTGCCAGTAGTGGCGCGGGAGGGCCAAGTGAGCAGTTCTTC
CASSGAGGPSEQFF
>many|NA|TRBJ2-1|TRBV29-1
TGCAGCGTTGCGGGAGTTGTAAATGAGCAGTTCTTC
CSVAGVVNEQFF
>NA|TRBD1|TRBJ2-2|TRBV5-1
TGCGCCAGCAGCTTTCGACAGGGGGTAGACACCGGGGAGCTGTTTTTT
CASSFRQGVDTGELFF
>NA|NA|TRBJ2-1|TRBV29-1
TGCAGCGTTTCCCCTGGCCCCAATGAGCAGTTCTTC
CSVSPGPNEQFF
>NA|TRBD1|TRBJ2-5|TRBV19
TGTGCCAGTTCCTCTTGGGACAGAGAGACCCAGTACTTC
CASSSWDRETQYF
>NA|TRBD1|TRBJ1-1|TRBV5-8
TGTGCCAGCAGCTTAGGGACAGCTAACACTGAAGCTTTCTTT
CASSLGTANTEAFF
>NA|NA|TRBJ1-5|TRBV29-1
TGCAGCGTTTTTGTACGGGTCCGTTACGGCAATCAGCCCCAGCATTTT
CSVFVRVRYGNQPQHF
>NA|TRBD1|TRBJ2-5|TRBV7-3
TGTGCCAGCAGCTTCGACAGGGAGACAGAGACCCAGTACTTC
CASSFDRETETQYF
>NA|TRBD1|TRBJ2-7|TRBV5-6
TGTGCCAGCAGCGACGACAGGGCGGTCTACGAGCAGTACTTC
CASSDDRAVYEQYF
>NA|TRBD2|TRBJ2-1|TRBV7-2
TGTGCCAGCAGCTTAGGGACTAGCGGTTTGAATGAGCAGTTCTTC
CASSLGTSGLNEQFF
>once|TRBD1|TRBJ2-7|TRBV5-4
TGTGCCAGCAGCTTCACAGGGGCCCCAAACGAGCAGTACTTC
CASSFTGAPNEQYF
>few|TRBD2|TRBJ2-7|TRBV6-1
TGTGCCAGCAGATGGGTAGCGGGAGGGTCCTACGAGCAGTACTTC
CASRWVAGGSYEQYF
>NA|TRBD2|TRBJ2-1|TRBV28
TGTGCCAGCAGTTTTTCGCTAGCGGGAGTGGGGGAGCAGTTCTTC
CASSFSLAGVGEQFF
>NA|TRBD2|TRBJ2-1|TRBV7-2
TGTGCCAGCAGCACACGACTAGCGGCGAATGAGCAGTTCTTC
CASSTRLAANEQFF
>NA|TRBD2|TRBJ2-5|TRBV5-6
TGTGCCAGCAGCTTGGTTGCGGGGGATGGGGAGCAGTACTTC
CASSLVAGDGEQYF
>NA|TRBD1|TRBJ1-2|TRBV29-1
TGCAGCGTTGACGACAGGGGATTATATGGCTACACCTTC
CSVDDRGLYGYTF
>few|TRBD1|TRBJ1-1|TRBV6-5
TGTGCCAGCAACCCGAGGGGGCAGGGGAACACTGAAGCTTTCTTT
CASNPRGQGNTEAFF
>NA|NA|TRBJ2-1|TRBV10-3
TGTGCCATCAGCACGGCGCTAGTCGCCTACAATGAGCAGTTCTTC
CAISTALVAYNEQFF
>NA|TRBD2|TRBJ2-7|TRBV16
TGTGCCAGCAGCCAATCTATGTCGGCGGGAGGGATTTACGAGCAGTACTTC
CASSQSMSAGGIYEQYF
>NA|NA|TRBJ2-5|TRBV7-2
TGTGCCAGCAGCTCAAGGGGGTTATGGGAGACCCAGTACTTC
CASSSRGLWETQYF
>NA|TRBD2|TRBJ2-7|TRBV10-1
TGCGCCGCCAGGACTAGCGGGATCTCCTCCTCCTACGAGCAGTACTTC
CAARTSGISSSYEQYF
>NA|TRBD2|TRBJ2-1|TRBV27
TGTGCCAGCAGCGGACTAGCGGACAATGAGCAGTTCTTC
CASSGLADNEQFF
>NA|TRBD2|TRBJ2-7|TRBV7-9
TGTGCCAGCAGCTCACTAGCGGACATCTACGAGCAGTACTTC
CASSSLADIYEQYF
>NA|NA|TRBJ1-4|TRBV21-1
TGTGCCAGCACCTTCGGACGGTTGAGTAAACACAAAGGGGGTGCAACTAATGAAAAACTGTTTTTT
CASTFGRLSKHKGGATNEKLFF
>NA|NA|TRBJ2-1|TRBV11-2
TGTGCCAGCAGCCAAAGCGAGGGTGTTTATTATGAGCAGTTCTTC
CASSQSEGVYYEQFF
>NA|NA|TRBJ2-7|TRBV5-4
TGTGCCAGCAGCTTGGTTTCAGGGGGGAGCGAGCAGTACTTC
CASSLVSGGSEQYF
>NA|NA|TRBJ2-1|TRBV4-1
TGCGCCAGCAGACTTAGCGGAAGCTCCTACAATGAGCAGTTCTTC
CASRLSGSSYNEQFF
>NA|NA|TRBJ2-1|TRBV5-1
TGCGCCAGCAGCGGGCAGGTCGGGAGCTCCTACAATGAGCAGTTCTTC
CASSGQVGSSYNEQFF
>NA|NA|TRBJ1-5|TRBV7-9
TGTGCCAGCAGCAATGCGTTGGTGCAGCCCCAGCATTTT
CASSNALVQPQHF